These 12 T cell receptor beta chains share one sample of origin, sequenced in a study of T-cell reconstitution after alpha-beta-depleted transplantation in children. Unique molecular identifiers featured in how the TCRbeta library was prepared. TCRdb used MiXCR to reprocess the PCR reads, holding one entry per CDR3 protein. The sample holds hundreds of thousands of distinct CDR3 sequences, approximately 15% seen once. The sequencing here drew on PBMCs from the stem cell graft donor, taken from the stem cell graft. These receptors were collected from a human donor who donated a stem cell graft to a child with acute myeloid leukemia.

This clonotype occurred a few times. The chain employs TRBV6-1 and TRBJ2-1; no reliable D call. The germline V gene encodes CDR1 MNHNS and CDR2 SASEGT. The CDR3 contains 13 residues. V lost 6 bases to trimming and J lost 9 bases, with 15 bases between them. In nucleotides, the CDR3 is TGTGCCAGCAGCGCCCTCGTATATGGTGAGCAGTTCTTC. Translation gives CASSALVYGEQFF.

The sample holds a few counts of this clonotype. The rearrangement joins TRBV28 to TRBJ1-5, with D perhaps TRBD1 (5 bases). The CDR3 sequence is 16 residues long. Germline CDR1 is MDHEN and CDR2 is SYDVKM. Between the trimmed V and J ends, which lost 5 bases and 1 base, there was a span of 15 bases. CDR3 nucleotide sequence: TGTGCCAGCAGTATCCGGGACCCCTTAAGCAATCAGCCCCAGCATTTT. Translated, it gives CASSIRDPLSNQPQHF.

This clonotype was recorded at least ten times. The chain uses TRBV29-1 and TRBJ2-5; 8 nucleotides agree with TRBD2. Germline trimming cut 1 base from V and 2 bases from J; bases unmatched to any gene: 3. Germline CDR1 reads SQVTM; CDR2 reads ANQGSEA. The CDR3 loop spans 14 amino acids. Written as DNA, the CDR3 is TGCAGCGTTGAAGCAGCGGGGGTACAAGAGACCCAGTACTTC. Residues: CSVEAAGVQETQYF.

This clonotype was detected only a few times. This chain joins TRBV7-9 and TRBJ2-7; 7 bases align to TRBD2. CDR3 size: 14 residues. With V trimmed by 1 base and J by 11 bases, 11 bases remained unmatched. Looked up from germline, CDR1 is SEHNR and CDR2 is FQNEAQ (reference sequence). CDR3 residues: CASSLEEAGFKKYF. Here the CDR3 DNA reads TGTGCCAGCAGCTTAGAGGAAGCGGGGTTTAAGAAGTACTTC.

This clonotype was seen many times. The chain employs TRBV15 and TRBJ2-2; weak D call: TRBD1 (6 bases). Per the germline V gene, CDR1 is LNHNV and CDR2 is YYDKDF (reference sequence). This CDR3 spans 15 amino acids. V lost 6 bases, J lost 2 bases, and 13 bases lay in between. CDR3 region: CATSIPTGNTGELFF. The CDR3 DNA follows: TGTGCCACCAGTATTCCGACAGGAAACACCGGGGAGCTGTTTTTT.

This clonotype occurred many times. The chain uses TRBV20-1 and TRBJ2-3, with 11 bases fitting TRBD2. The CDR3 loop spans 16 amino acids. Germline assignment: CDR1 DFQATT and CDR2 SNEGSKA (reference sequence). J gave up 2 bases and V 3 bases, and 7 bases lay outside the gene matches. CDR3 nucleotide sequence: TGCAGTGCTAGTGTACTAGCGGGGGTCTACACAGATACGCAGTATTTT. Protein: CSASVLAGVYTDTQYF.

Many counts were recorded for this clonotype. J is TRBJ1-1 and V is TRBV29-1, with TRBD1 matching 8 bases. The CDR3 covers 16 residues. After removal of 5 bases from V and 0 bases from J, the junction contained 11 bases not matched to a gene. Germline V gene lookup returns CDR1 SQVTM and CDR2 ANQGSEA. The CDR3 here is CSVLYRGAVLNTEAFF. The CDR3, as DNA: TGCAGCGTTTTGTACAGGGGGGCTGTACTGAACACTGAAGCTTTCTTT.

A remark on this clonotype: A much more abundant neighbour one base away suggests this may be a read error. This chain uses TRBV29-1 with TRBJ2-2, with 8 bases identical to TRBD2. V trimming: 1 base; J trimming: 3 bases; junction bases outside the gene matches: 4. The germline V gene has CDR1 SQVTM and CDR2 ANQGSEA. The CDR3 is made up of 15 amino acids. The CDR3 region has the DNA TGCAGCGTTGAAGTGGGACTAGGGTACACCGGGGAGCTGTTTTTT. Its translation: CSVEVGLGYTGELFF.

The gene calls are TRBV20-1 and TRBJ2-3; perhaps D is TRBD1 or TRBD2 (5 bases each). The CDR3 covers 12 residues. With 8 bases removed from V and 2 bases from J, the gap between germline ends came to 11 bases. Germline CDR1 and CDR2: DFQATT and SNEGSKA (reference sequence). CDR3 bases: TGCAGTTGGAGAGGGGCCACAGATACGCAGTATTTT. It codes for CSWRGATDTQYF.

This clonotype showed up just a few times. The rearrangement links TRBV5-1 to TRBJ2-3, with TRBD2 matching 8 bases. This CDR3 has 15 residues. Unmatched junction bases numbered 4, after V lost 1 base and J lost 3 bases. CDR1 is SGHRS, CDR2 YFSETQ, per germline. DNA of the CDR3: TGCGCCAGCAGCTTGTCGGGGGGGCCGACAGATACGCAGTATTTT. This codes for CASSLSGGPTDTQYF.

This clonotype was found a few times. This chain uses TRBV10-3 with TRBJ2-7, with TRBD2 matching over 14 bases. From germline, CDR1 is ENHRY and CDR2 SYGVKD. The CDR3 spans 17 residues. V was clipped by 4 bases and J by 4 bases; unmatched bases: 9. CDR3 DNA: TGTGCCATCAGTGCGGGACTAGCGGGGGAACCTGGGTACGAGCAGTACTTC. Translating it yields CAISAGLAGEPGYEQYF.

This clonotype was recorded many times. The CDR3 DNA reads TGCAGTGCTAGCGGGGACAGGTTCGATTACGAGCAGTACGTC. The encoded protein is CSASGDRFDYEQYV. The chain employs TRBV20-1 and TRBJ2-7; 8 bases fit TRBD1. In germline, CDR1 is DFQATT, CDR2 SNEGSKA (reference sequence). This CDR3 has 14 residues. With V trimmed by 3 bases and J by 4 bases, 8 bases remained unmatched.